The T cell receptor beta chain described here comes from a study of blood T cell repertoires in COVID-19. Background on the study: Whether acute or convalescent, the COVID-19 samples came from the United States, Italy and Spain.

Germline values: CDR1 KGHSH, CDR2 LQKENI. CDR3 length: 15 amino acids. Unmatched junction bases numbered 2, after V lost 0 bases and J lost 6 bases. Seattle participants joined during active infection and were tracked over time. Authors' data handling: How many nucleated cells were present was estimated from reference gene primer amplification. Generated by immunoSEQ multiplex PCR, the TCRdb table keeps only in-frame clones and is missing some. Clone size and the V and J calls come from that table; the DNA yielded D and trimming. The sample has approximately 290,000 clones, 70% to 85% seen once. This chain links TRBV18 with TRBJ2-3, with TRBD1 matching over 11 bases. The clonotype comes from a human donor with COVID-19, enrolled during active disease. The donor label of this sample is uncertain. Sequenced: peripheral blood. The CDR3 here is CASSPPGQGEDTQYF. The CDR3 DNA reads TGTGCCAGCTCACCACCGGGACAGGGGGAGGATACGCAGTATTTT.